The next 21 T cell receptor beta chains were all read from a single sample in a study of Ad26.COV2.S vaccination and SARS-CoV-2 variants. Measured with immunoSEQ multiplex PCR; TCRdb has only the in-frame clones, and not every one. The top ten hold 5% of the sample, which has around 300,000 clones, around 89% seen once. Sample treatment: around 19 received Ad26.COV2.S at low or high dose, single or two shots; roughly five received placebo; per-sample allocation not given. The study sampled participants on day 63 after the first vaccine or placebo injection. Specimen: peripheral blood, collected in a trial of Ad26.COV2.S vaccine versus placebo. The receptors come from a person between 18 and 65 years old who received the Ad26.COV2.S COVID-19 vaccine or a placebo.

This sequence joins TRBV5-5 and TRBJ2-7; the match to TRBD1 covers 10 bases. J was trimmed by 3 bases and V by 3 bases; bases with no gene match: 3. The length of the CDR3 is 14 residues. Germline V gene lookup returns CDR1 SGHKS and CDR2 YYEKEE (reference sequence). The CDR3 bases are TGTGCCAGCAGCTCGGGGACAGGGGACTACGAGCAGTACTTC. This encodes CASSSGTGDYEQYF.

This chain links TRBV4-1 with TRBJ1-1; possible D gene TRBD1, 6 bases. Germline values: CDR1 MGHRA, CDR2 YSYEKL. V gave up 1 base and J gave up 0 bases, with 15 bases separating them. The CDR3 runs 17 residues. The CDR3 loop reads CASSQGGRDTLNTEAFF. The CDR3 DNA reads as TGCGCCAGCAGCCAAGGAGGTCGGGACACCTTGAACACTGAAGCTTTCTTT.

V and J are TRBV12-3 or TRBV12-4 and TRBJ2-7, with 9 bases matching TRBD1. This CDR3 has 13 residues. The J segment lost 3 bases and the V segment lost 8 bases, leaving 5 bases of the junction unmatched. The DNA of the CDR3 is TGTGCCAGCTCTCGGGGACAGGGCTACGAGCAGTACTTC. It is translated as CASSRGQGYEQYF.

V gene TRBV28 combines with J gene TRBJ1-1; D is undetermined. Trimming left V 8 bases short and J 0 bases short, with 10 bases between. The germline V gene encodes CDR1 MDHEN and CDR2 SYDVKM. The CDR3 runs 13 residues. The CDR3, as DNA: TGTGCCAGCGCATCGGGCATGAACACTGAAGCTTTCTTT. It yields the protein CASASGMNTEAFF.

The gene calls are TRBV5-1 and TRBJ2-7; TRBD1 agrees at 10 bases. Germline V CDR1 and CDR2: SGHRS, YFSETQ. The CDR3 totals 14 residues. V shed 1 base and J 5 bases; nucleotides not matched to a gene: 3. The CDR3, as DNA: TGCGCCAGCAGCTTGAGACAGGGGGCGCACGAGCAGTACTTC. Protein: CASSLRQGAHEQYF.

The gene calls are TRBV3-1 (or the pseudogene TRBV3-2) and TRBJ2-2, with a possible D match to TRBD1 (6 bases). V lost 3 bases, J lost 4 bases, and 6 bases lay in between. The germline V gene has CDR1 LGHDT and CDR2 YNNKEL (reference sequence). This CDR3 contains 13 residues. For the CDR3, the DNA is TGTGCCAGCAGCCAGACAGGCACCGGGGAGCTGTTTTTT. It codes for CASSQTGTGELFF.

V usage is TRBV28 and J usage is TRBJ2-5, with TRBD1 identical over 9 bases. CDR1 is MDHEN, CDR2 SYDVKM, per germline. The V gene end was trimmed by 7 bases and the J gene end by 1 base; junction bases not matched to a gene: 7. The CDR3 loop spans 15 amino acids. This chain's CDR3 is CASTPGQGLQETQYF. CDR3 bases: TGTGCCAGCACACCGGGACAGGGCCTCCAAGAGACCCAGTACTTC.

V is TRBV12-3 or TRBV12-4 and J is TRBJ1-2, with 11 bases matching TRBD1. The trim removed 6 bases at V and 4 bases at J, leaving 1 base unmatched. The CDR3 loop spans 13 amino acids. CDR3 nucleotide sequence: TGTGCCAGCAGCGGACAGGGGGCCTATGGCTACACCTTC. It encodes CASSGQGAYGYTF.

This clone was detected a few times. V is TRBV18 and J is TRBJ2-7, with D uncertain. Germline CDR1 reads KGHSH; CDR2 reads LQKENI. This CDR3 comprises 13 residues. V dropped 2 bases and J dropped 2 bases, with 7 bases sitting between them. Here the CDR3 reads CASSPDEAYEQYF. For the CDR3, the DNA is TGTGCCAGCTCACCAGACGAGGCCTACGAGCAGTACTTC.

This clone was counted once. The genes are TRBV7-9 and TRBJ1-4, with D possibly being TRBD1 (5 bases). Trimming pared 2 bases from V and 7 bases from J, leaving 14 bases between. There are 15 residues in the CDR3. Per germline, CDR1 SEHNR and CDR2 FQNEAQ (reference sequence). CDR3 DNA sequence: TGTGCCAGCAGCTTATATCGGCAGGGTGGTGAAAAACTGTTTTTT. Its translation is CASSLYRQGGEKLFF.

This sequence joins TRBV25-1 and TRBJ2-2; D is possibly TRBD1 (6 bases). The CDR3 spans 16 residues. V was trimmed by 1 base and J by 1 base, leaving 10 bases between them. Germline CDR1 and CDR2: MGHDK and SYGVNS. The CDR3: CASSESGTQNTGELFF. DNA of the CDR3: TGTGCCAGCAGTGAATCCGGGACACAGAACACCGGGGAGCTGTTTTTT.

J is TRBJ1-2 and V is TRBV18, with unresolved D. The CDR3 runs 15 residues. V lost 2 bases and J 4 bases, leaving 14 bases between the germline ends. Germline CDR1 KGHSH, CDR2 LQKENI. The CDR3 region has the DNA TGTGCCAGCTCACCATCAGGAGGAGAATCCTATGGCTACACCTTC. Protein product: CASSPSGGESYGYTF. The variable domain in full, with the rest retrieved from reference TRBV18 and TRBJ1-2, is NAGVMQNPRHLVRRRGQEARLRCSPMKGHSHVYWYRQLPEEGLKFMVYLQKENIIDESGMPKERFSAEFPKEGPSILRIQQVVRGDSAAYFCASSPSGGESYGYTFGSGTRLTVV.

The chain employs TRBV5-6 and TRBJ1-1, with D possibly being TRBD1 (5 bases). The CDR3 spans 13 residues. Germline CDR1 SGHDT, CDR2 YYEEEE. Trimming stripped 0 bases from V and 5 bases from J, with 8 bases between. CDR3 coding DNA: TGTGCCAGCAGCTTGGTGGCAGGGACTGAAGCTTTCTTT. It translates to CASSLVAGTEAFF.

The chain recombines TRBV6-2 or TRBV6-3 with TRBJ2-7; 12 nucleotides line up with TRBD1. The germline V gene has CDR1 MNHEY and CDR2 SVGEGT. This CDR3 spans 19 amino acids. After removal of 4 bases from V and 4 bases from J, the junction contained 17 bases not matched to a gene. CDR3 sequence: CASSSPRDRGRGLSYEQYF. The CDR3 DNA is TGTGCCAGCAGTTCCCCCCGGGACAGGGGGCGAGGGCTCTCGTACGAGCAGTACTTC.

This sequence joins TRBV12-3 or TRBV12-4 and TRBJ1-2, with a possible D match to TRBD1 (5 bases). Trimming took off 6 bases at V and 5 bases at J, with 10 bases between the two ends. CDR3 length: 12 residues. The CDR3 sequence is CASSPGPYGYTF. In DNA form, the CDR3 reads TGTGCCAGCAGCCCGGGACCATATGGCTACACCTTC.

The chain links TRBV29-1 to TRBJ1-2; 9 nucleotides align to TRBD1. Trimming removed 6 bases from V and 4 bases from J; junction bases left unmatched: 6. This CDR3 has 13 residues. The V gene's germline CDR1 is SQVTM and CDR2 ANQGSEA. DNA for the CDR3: TGCAGCGTACGGACAGGGGAGGGCTATGGCTACACCTTC. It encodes CSVRTGEGYGYTF.

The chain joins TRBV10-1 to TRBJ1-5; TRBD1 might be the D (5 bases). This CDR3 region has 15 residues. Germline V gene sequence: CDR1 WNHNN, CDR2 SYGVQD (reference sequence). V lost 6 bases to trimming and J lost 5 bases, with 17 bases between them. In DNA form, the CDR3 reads TGCGCCAGCAGGGGTGCAGGGAAAAGTGATCAGCCCCAGCATTTT. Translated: CASRGAGKSDQPQHF.

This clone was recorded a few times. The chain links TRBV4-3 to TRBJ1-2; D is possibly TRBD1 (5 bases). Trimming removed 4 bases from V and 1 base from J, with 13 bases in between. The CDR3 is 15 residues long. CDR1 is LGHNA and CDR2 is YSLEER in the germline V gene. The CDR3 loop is CASSPTEGNNYGYTF. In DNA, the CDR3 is TGCGCCAGCAGCCCAACCGAGGGGAATAACTATGGCTACACCTTC.

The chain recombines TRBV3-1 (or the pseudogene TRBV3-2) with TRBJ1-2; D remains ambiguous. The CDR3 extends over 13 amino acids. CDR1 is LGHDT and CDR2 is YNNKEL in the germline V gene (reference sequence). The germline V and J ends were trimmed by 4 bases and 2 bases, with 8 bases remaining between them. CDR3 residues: CASSPRVNYGYTF. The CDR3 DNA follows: TGTGCCAGCAGCCCCCGCGTCAACTATGGCTACACCTTC.

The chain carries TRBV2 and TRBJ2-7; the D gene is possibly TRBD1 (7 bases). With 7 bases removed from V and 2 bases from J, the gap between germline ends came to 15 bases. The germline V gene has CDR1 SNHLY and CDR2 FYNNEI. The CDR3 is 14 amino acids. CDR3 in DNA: TGTGCCAGCATAGGAGGGCAGGGGGCCTACGAGCAGTACTTC. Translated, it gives CASIGGQGAYEQYF.

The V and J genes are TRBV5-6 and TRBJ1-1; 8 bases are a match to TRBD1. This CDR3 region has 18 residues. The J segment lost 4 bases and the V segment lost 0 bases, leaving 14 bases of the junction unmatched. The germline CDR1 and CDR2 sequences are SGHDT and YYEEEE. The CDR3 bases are TGTGCCAGCAGCTTGGGGGCAGGGGGCTATGAAAGGGCCACTGAAGCTTTCTTT. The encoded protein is CASSLGAGGYERATEAFF.